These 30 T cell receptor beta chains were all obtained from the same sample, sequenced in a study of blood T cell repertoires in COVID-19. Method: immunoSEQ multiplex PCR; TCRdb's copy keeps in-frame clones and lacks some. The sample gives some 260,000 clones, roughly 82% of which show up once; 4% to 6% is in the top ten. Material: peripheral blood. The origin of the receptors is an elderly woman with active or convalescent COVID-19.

The CDR3 DNA reads as TGCGCCAGCAGTGAAACTCGCCCGGGGGTAGGGTACGAGCAGTACTTC. Its protein is CASSETRPGVGYEQYF. The rearrangement links TRBV10-2 to TRBJ2-7; D may be TRBD2 (6 bases). This CDR3 comprises 16 residues. V lost 3 bases and J 4 bases, leaving 19 bases between the germline ends. The germline V gene has CDR1 WSHSY and CDR2 SAAADI.

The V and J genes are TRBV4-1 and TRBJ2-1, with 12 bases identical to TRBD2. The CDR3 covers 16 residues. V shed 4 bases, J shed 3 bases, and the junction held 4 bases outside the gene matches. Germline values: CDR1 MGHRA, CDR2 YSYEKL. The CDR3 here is CASSRRLAGDYNEQFF. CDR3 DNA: TGCGCCAGCAGCCGTAGACTAGCGGGAGACTACAATGAGCAGTTCTTC.

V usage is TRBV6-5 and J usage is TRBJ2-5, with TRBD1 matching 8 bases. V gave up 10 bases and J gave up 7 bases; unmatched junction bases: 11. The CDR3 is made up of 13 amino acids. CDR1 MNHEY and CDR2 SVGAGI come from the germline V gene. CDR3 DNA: TGTGCCATCCATAAGACAGGGGTAGGGACCCAGTACTTC. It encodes CAIHKTGVGTQYF.

The CDR3 reads CASSVSPGQGQETQYF. CDR3 nucleotides: TGTGCCAGCAGCGTCTCACCGGGACAGGGTCAAGAGACCCAGTACTTC. This chain joins TRBV9 and TRBJ2-5, with TRBD1 identical over 9 bases. The CDR3 extends over 16 amino acids. The junction had 7 bases not matched to a gene; V was cut back by 2 bases and J by 2 bases. Germline values: CDR1 SGDLS, CDR2 YYNGEE.

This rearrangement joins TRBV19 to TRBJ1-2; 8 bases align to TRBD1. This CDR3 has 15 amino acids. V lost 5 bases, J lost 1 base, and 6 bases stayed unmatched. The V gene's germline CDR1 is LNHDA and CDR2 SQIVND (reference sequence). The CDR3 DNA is TGTGCCAGTAGTCCTGGGACAGGATTTAACTATGGCTACACCTTC. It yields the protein CASSPGTGFNYGYTF. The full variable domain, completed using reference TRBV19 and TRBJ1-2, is DGGITQSPKYLFRKEGQNVTLSCEQNLNHDAMYWYRQDPGQGLRLIYYSQIVNDFQKGDIAEGYSVSREKKESFPLTVTSAQKNPTAFYLCASSPGTGFNYGYTFGSGTRLTVV.

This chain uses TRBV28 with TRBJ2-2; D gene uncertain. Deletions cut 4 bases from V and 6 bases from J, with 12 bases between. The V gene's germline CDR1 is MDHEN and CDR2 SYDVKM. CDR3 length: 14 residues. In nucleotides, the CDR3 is TGTGCCAGCAGTTCTGTGCTAGTCCCCGGGGAGCTGTTTTTT. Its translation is CASSSVLVPGELFF.

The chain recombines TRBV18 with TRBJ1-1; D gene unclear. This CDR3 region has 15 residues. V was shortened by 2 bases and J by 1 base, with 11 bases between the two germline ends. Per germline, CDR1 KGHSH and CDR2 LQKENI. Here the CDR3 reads CASSPNVGANTEAFF. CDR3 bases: TGTGCCAGCTCACCAAACGTCGGAGCGAACACTGAAGCTTTCTTT.

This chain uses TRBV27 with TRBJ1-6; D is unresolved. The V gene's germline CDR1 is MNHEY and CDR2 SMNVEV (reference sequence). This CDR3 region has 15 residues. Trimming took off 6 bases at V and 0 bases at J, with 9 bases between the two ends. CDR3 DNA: TGTGCCAGCAGCATTATCAGCTCCTATAATTCACCCCTCCACTTT. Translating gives CASSIISSYNSPLHF.

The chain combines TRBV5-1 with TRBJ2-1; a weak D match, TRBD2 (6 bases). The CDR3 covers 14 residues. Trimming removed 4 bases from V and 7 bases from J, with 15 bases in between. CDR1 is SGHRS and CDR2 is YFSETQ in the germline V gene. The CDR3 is CASSHTSGLNEQFF. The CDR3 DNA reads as TGCGCCAGCAGCCATACCTCGGGACTGAATGAGCAGTTCTTC.

CDR3 in amino acids: CASSLTGSAEAFF. Here the CDR3 DNA reads TGTGCCAGCAGCTTGACAGGGTCCGCTGAAGCTTTCTTT. V usage is TRBV5-8 and J usage is TRBJ1-1; D may be TRBD1 (6 bases). CDR1 and CDR2 (germline): SGHTS, YDEGEE. V shed 1 base and J shed 6 bases, with 10 bases lying between them. The CDR3 totals 13 residues.

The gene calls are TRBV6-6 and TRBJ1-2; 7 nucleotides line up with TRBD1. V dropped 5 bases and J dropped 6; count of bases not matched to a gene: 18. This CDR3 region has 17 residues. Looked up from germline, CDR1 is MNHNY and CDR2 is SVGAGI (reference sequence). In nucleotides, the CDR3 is TGTGCCAGCAGTCCCCCACGACAGGGTCAGGGTTTGGATGGCTACACCTTC. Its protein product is CASSPPRQGQGLDGYTF.

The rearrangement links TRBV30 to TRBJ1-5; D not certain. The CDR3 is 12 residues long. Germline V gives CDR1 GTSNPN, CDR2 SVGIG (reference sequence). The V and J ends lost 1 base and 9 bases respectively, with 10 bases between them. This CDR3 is CAWSEELGPQHF. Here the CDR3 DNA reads TGTGCCTGGAGTGAGGAGCTGGGGCCCCAGCATTTT.

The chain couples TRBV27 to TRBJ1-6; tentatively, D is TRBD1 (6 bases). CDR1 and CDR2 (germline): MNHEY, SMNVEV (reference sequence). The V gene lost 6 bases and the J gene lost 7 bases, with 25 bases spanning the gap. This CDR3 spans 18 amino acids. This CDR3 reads CASSRTERSASGNSPLHF. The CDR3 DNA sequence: TGTGCCAGCAGCCGGACAGAAAGATCTGCATCGGGAAATTCACCCCTCCACTTT.

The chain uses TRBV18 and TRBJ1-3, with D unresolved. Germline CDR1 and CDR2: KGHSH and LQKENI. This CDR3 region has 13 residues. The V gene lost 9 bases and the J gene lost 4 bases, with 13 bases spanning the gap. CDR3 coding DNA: TGTGCCAGTGAGCAGGCGCCCGGAAACACCATATATTTT. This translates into CASEQAPGNTIYF.

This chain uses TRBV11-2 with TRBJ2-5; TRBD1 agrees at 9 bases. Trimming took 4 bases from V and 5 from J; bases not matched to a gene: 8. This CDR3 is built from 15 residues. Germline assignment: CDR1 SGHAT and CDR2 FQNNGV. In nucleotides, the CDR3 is TGTGCCAGCAGCTACCGGACAGGGGCAGGGGAGACCCAGTACTTC. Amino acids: CASSYRTGAGETQYF. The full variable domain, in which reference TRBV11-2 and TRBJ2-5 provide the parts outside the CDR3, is EAGVAQSPRYKIIEKRQSVAFWCNPISGHATLYWYQQILGQGPKLLIQFQNNGVVDDSQLPKDRFSAERLKGVDSTLKIQPAKLEDSAVYLCASSYRTGAGETQYFGPGTRLLVL.

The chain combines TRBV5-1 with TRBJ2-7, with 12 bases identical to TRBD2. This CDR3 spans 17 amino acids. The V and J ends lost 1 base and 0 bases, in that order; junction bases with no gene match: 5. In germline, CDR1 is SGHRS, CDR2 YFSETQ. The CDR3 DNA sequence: TGCGCCAGCAGCTTGACTAGCGGGGGGACAAGCTCCTACGAGCAGTACTTC. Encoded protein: CASSLTSGGTSSYEQYF.

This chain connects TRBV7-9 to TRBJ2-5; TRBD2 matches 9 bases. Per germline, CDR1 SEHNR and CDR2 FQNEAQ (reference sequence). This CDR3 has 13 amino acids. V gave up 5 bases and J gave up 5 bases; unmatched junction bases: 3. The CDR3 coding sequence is TGTGCCAGCAGCCCCGGACTAGCGGAGACCCAGTACTTC. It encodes CASSPGLAETQYF.

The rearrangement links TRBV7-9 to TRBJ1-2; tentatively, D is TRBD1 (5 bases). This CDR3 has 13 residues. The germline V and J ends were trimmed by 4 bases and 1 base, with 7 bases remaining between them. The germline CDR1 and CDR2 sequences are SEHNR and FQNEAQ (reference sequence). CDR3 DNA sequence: TGTGCCAGCAGCTCCGACAGTAACTATGGCTACACCTTC. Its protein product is CASSSDSNYGYTF. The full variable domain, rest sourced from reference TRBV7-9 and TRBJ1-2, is DTGVSQNPRHKITKRGQNVTFRCDPISEHNRLYWYRQTLGQGPEFLTYFQNEAQLEKSRLLSDRFSAERPKGSFSTLEIQRTEQGDSAMYLCASSSDSNYGYTFGSGTRLTVV.

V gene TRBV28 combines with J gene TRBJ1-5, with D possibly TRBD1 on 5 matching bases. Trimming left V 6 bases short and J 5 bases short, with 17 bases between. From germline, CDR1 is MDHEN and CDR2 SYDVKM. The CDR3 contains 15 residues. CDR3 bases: TGTGCCAGCAGCGAAGGTAGGGGACTCTATCAGCCCCAGCATTTT. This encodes CASSEGRGLYQPQHF.

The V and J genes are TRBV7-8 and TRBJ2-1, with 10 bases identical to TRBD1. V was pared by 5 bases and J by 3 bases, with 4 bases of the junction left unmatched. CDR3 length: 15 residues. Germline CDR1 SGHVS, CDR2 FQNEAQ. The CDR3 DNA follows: TGTGCCAGCAGCCTGGACAGGGGGAACTACAATGAGCAGTTCTTC. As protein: CASSLDRGNYNEQFF.

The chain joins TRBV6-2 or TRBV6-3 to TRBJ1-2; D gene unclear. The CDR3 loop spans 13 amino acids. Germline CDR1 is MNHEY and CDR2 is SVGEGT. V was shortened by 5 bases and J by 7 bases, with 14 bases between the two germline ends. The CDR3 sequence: CASSQEGTAGYTF. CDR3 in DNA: TGTGCCAGCAGTCAGGAAGGCACGGCTGGCTACACCTTC.

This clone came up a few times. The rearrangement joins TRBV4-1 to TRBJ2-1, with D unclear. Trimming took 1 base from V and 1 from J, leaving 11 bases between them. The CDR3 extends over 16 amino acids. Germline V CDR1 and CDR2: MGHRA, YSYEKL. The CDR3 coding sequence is TGCGCCAGCAGCCAAGTACGCCTAGATTCCTACAATGAGCAGTTCTTC. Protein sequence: CASSQVRLDSYNEQFF.

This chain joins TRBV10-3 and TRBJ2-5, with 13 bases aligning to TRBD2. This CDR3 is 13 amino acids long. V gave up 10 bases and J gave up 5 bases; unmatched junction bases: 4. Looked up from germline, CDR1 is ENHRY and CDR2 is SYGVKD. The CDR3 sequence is CASGLAGDETQYF. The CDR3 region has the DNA TGTGCCAGTGGACTAGCGGGAGATGAGACCCAGTACTTC.

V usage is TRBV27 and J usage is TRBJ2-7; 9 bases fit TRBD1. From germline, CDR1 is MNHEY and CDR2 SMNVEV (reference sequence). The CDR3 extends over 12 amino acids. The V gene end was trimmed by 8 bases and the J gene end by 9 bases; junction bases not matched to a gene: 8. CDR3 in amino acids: CASGTGRNGQYF. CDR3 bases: TGTGCCAGCGGGACAGGGAGGAATGGGCAGTACTTC.

The CDR3 coding sequence is TGTGCCAGCAGCGCGACTAGCGAGCTATCCGGGGAGCTGTTTTTT. Its translation is CASSATSELSGELFF. The J gene is TRBJ2-2, the V gene TRBV7-6; 8 bases fit TRBD2. Germline trimming cut 5 bases from V and 6 bases from J; bases unmatched to any gene: 8. Germline lookup yields CDR1 SGHVS and CDR2 FNYEAQ. The CDR3 sequence is 15 residues long.

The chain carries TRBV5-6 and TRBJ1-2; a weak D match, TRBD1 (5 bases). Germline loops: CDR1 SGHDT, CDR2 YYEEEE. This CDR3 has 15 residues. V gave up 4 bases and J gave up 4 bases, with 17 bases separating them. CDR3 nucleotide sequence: TGTGCCAGCAGCACGAGGCCGGCGGGGGGCTATGGCTACACCTTC. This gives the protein CASSTRPAGGYGYTF.

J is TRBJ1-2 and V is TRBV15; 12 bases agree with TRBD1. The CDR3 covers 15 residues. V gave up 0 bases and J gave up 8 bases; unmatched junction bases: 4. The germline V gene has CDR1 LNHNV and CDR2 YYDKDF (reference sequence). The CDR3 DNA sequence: TGTGCCACCAGCAGAGATGGGACAGGGGGCGGAGGCTACACCTTC. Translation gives CATSRDGTGGGGYTF.

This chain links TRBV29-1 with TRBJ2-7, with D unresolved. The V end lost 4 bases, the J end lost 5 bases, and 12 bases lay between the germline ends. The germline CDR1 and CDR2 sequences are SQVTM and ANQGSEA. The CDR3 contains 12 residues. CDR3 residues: CSVAQVSHEQYF. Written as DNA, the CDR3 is TGCAGCGTTGCCCAGGTTTCTCACGAGCAGTACTTC.

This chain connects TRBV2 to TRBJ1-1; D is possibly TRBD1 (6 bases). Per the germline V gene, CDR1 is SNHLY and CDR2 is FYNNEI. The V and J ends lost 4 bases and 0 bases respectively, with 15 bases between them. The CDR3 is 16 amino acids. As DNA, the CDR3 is TGTGCCAGCAGTGCGAGAGGGGGGGTGGTGAACACTGAAGCTTTCTTT. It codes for CASSARGGVVNTEAFF.

The CDR3 spells CASSLSGQGNSPLHF. As DNA, the CDR3 is TGTGCCAGCAGTTTATCAGGACAGGGCAATTCACCCCTCCACTTT. The rearrangement uses TRBV28 and TRBJ1-6, with 8 positions matching TRBD1. Germline V CDR1 and CDR2: MDHEN, SYDVKM. Trimming cost V 1 base and J 7 bases; bases outside gene matches: 3. The CDR3 spans 15 residues.